The rows below give T cell receptor beta chains drawn from one sample of a study of blood T cell repertoires in COVID-19. Libraries were prepared by immunoSEQ multiplex PCR; TCRdb keeps only in-frame clonotypes and omits some of them. The data hold some 230,000 clones, with around 86% observed a single time. Sequencing was done on a sample of peripheral blood. These receptors originate from a woman in her forties or fifties with COVID-19, enrolled during active disease. The CDR3 runs from the conserved cysteine through the conserved F or W. D genes are given only for firm matches.

J	D	V	DNA	CDR3
TRBJ2-4	NA	TRBV21-1	TGTGCCAGCAGCAATAAAGGACTAGAGGTAGCCAAAAACATTCAGTACTTC	CASSNKGLEVAKNIQYF
TRBJ1-6	NA	TRBV4-3	TGCGCCAGCAGCCAAGTTAGGAGCTCCTATAATTCACCCCTCCACTTT	CASSQVRSSYNSPLHF
TRBJ2-2	NA	TRBV14	TGTGCCAGCAGCCAGGGGGCCGGCGGGGAGCTGTTTTTT	CASSQGAGGELFF
TRBJ2-1	NA	TRBV11-3	TGTGCCAGCAGCTCCCGCCGTGGGATGGGGGCAGATGAGCAGTTCTTC	CASSSRRGMGADEQFF
TRBJ1-1	NA	TRBV27	TGTGCCAGCAATCAGGACAGTCTCCTGAACACTGAAGCTTTCTTT	CASNQDSLLNTEAFF
TRBJ1-3	NA	TRBV12-1	TGTGCCAGCAGCCCCGTTCGCGGGGGGGATGGAAACACCATATATTTT	CASSPVRGGDGNTIYF
TRBJ1-5	TRBD1	TRBV2	TGTGCCAGCAGCGAGCCTTTCAGGACAGGGGGGGTTCAGCCCCAGCATTTT	CASSEPFRTGGVQPQHF
TRBJ2-7	NA	TRBV11-1	TGTGCCAGCAGCCGCGGGACGGGTGGCCCCTACGAGCAGTACTTC	CASSRGTGGPYEQYF
TRBJ2-2	NA	TRBV4-1	TGCGCCAGCAGCCAAGGATCGGGTTTGAACACCGGGGAGCTGTTTTTT	CASSQGSGLNTGELFF
TRBJ1-1	TRBD1	TRBV18	TGTGCCAGCTCACAGACAGGGACGAACACTGAAGCTTTCTTT	CASSQTGTNTEAFF
TRBJ1-1	TRBD1	TRBV9	TGTGCCAGCAGCCCCAGGGGGCAAGGTACTGAAGCTTTCTTT	CASSPRGQGTEAFF
TRBJ1-2	NA	TRBV5-6	TGTGCCAGCAGCTTGGGACTGGCCGACACCTTC	CASSLGLADTF
TRBJ1-6	TRBD1	TRBV10-3	TGTGCCATCAGTGAGTCGAAGGGGGCAGGGGACCTCTATAATTCACCCCTCCACTTT	CAISESKGAGDLYNSPLHF